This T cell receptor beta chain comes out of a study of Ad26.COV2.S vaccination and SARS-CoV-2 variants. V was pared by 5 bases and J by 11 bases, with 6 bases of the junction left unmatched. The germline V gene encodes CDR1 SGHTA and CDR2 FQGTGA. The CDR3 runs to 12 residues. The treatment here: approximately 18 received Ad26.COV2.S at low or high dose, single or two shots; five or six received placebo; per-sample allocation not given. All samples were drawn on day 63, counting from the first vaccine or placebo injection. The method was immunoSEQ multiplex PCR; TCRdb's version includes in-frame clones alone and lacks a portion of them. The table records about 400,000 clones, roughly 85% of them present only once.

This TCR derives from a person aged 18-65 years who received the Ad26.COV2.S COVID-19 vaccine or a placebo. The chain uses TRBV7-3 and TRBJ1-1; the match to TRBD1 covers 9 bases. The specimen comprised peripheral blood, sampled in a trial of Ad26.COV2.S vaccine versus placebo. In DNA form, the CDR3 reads TGTGCCAGCAGCACCGGACAGGGGACGGCTTTCTTT. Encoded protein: CASSTGQGTAFF.